The present entry profiles one T cell receptor beta chain with its context. The data derive from a study of control samples from healthy donors and cancer patients. Assay used: immunoSEQ multiplex PCR; TCRdb lists only in-frame clones, some missing. The sample lists roughly 120,000 clones; 75% to 90% were seen once. V was pared by 1 base and J by 3 bases, with 23 bases between. The CDR3 totals 18 residues. Looked up from germline, CDR1 is SGHRS and CDR2 is YFSETQ. This clonotype was obtained from a woman between 45 and 60 years old with colorectal cancer. Sequenced sample: PBMCs. This sequence joins TRBV5-1 and TRBJ2-7; a possible D gene is TRBD2 (5 bases). The CDR3 bases are TGCGCCAGCAGCTTGTTGGGAGAAGGGAATTTAGTGGTCTACGAGCAGTACTTC. Protein: CASSLLGEGNLVVYEQYF.